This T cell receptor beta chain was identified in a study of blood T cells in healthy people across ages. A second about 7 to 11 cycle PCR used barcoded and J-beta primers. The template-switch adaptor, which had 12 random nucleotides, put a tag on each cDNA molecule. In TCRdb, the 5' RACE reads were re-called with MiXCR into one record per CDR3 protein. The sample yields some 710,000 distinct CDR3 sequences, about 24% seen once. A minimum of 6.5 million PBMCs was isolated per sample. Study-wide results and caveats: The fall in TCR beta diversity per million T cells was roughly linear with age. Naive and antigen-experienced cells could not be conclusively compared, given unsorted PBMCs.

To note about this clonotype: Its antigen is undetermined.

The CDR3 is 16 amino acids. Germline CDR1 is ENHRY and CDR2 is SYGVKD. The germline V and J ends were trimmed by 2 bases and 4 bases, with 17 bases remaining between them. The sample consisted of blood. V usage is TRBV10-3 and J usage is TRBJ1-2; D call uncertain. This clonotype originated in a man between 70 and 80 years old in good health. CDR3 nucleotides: TGTGCCATCAGTGAGACCGGGAGACTCATATCCTATGGCTACACCTTC. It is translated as CAISETGRLISYGYTF.